The entry below gives a single T cell receptor beta chain sequence along with its context. The V gene end was trimmed by 2 bases and the J gene end by 4 bases; junction bases not matched to a gene: 8. CDR1 is GTSNPN and CDR2 is SVGIG in the germline V gene (reference sequence). The CDR3 length is 15 residues. The record originates from a study of cytomegalovirus exposure and HLA in healthy donors. Study-wide context: Earlier findings included over 90 million unique TCR beta sequences obtained from approximately 170 million T cells.

The PCR used 60 Vbeta and 13 Jbeta primers. This table comes from immunoSEQ multiplex PCR, and its TCRdb copy is limited to in-frame clones, with some not included. This table holds 160,000 or so clones, approximately 80% found once. The rearrangement links TRBV30 to TRBJ1-3; 7 bases match TRBD1. Input material: PBMCs. The source is a man younger than 35 in good health and CMV-seropositive. CDR3 amino acids: CAWSSGTDDGNTIYF. The CDR3 DNA reads TGTGCCTGGAGTTCCGGGACAGATGACGGAAACACCATATATTTT. Drawing the rest from reference TRBV30 and TRBJ1-3, the complete variable domain is SQTIHQWPATLVQPVGSPLSLECTVEGTSNPNLYWYRQAAGRGLQLLFYSVGIGQISSEVPQNLSASRPQDRQFILSSKKLLLSDSGFYLCAWSSGTDDGNTIYFGEGSWLTVV.